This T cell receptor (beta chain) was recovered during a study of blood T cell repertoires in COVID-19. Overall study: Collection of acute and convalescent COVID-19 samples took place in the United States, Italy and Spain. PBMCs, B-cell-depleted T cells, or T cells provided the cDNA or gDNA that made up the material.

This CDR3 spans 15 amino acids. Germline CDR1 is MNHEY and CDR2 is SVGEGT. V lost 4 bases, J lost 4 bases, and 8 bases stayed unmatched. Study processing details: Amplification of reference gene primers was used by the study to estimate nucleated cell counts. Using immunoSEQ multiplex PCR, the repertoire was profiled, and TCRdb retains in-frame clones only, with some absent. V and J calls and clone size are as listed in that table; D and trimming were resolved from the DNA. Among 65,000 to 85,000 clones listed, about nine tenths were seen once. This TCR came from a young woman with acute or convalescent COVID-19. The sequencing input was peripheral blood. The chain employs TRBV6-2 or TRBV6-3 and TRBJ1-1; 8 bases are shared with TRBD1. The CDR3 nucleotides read TGTGCCAGCAGTTCGGACAGGGAAGTCCGCACTGAAGCTTTCTTT. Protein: CASSSDREVRTEAFF.